This T cell receptor beta chain was sequenced for a study of blood T cell repertoires in COVID-19. Only in-frame clones appear in the TCRdb table, and some are missing; sequencing was by immunoSEQ multiplex PCR. Of around 150,000 clones listed, 84% are singletons. Germline lookup yields CDR1 MNHEY and CDR2 SVGEGT. This CDR3 region has 19 residues. J was trimmed by 2 bases and V by 4 bases; bases with no gene match: 19. This clonotype originated in a woman aged 50 to 65 in a cohort sampled during active or convalescent COVID-19. V usage is TRBV6-2 or TRBV6-3 and J usage is TRBJ2-7, with 8 bases aligning to TRBD2. What was sequenced was peripheral blood. The CDR3 DNA is TGTGCCAGCAGTTTCTACCTCACCAGGGGAGCGGGGGTAACCTACGAGCAGTACTTC. This codes for CASSFYLTRGAGVTYEQYF.